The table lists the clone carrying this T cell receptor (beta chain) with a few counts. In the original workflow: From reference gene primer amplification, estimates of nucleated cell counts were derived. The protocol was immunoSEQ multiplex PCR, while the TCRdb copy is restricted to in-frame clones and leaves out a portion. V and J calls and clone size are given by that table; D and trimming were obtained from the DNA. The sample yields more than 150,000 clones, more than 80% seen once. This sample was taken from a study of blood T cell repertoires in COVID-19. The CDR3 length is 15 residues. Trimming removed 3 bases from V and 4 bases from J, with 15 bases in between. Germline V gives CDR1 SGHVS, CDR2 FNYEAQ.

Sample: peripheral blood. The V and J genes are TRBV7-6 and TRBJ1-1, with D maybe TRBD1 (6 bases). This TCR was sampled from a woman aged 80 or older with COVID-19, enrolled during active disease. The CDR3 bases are TGTGCCAGCAGCTTCCAACAGGGATGGAGCACTGAAGCTTTCTTT. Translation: CASSFQQGWSTEAFF.